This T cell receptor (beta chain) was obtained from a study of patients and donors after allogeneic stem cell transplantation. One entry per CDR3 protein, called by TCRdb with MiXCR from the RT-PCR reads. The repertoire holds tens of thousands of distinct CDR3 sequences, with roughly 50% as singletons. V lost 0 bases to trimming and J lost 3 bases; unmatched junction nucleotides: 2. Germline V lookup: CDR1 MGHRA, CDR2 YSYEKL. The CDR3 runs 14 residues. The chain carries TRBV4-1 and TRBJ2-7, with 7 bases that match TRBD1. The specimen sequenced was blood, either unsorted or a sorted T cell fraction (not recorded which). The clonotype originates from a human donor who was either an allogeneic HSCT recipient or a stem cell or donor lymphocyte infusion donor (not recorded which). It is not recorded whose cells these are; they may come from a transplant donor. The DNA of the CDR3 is TGCGCCAGCAGCCAAGAGACAGGGTTCTACGAGCAGTACTTC. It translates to CASSQETGFYEQYF.